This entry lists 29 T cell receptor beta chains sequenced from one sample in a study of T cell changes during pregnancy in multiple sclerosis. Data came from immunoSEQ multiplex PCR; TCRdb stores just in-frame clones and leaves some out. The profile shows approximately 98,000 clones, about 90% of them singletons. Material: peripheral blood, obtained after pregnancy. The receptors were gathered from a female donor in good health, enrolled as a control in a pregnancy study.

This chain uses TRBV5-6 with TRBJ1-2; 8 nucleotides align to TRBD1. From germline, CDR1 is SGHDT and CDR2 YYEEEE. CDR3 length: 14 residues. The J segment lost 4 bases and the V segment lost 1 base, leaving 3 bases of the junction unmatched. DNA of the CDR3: TGTGCCAGCAGCTTGCAGGGGGCATTCTATGGCTACACCTTC. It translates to CASSLQGAFYGYTF.

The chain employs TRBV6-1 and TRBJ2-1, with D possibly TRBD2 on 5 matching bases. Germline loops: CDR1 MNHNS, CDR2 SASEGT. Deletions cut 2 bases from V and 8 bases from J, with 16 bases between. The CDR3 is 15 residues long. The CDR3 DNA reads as TGTGCCAGCAGTGAACAGGCGGTTTCGAGGGATGAGCAGTTCTTC. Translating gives CASSEQAVSRDEQFF.

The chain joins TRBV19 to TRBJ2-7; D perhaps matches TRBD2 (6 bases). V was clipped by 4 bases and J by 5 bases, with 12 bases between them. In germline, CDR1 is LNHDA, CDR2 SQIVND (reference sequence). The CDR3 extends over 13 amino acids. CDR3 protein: CASSSGKVDEQYF. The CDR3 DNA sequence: TGTGCCAGTAGTAGCGGGAAAGTCGACGAGCAGTACTTC.

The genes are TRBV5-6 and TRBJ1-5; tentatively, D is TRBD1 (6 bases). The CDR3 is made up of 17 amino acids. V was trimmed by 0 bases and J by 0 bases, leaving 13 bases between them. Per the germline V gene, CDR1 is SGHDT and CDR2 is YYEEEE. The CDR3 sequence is CASSLGQATHSNQPQHF. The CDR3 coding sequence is TGTGCCAGCAGCTTGGGACAGGCCACTCATAGCAATCAGCCCCAGCATTTT.

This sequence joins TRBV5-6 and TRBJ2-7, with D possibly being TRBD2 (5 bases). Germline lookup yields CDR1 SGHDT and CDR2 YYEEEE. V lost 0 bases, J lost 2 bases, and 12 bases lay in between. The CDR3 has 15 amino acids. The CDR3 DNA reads TGTGCCAGCAGCTTGGCGGGGAAGGATACCTACGAGCAGTACTTC. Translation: CASSLAGKDTYEQYF.

In nucleotides, the CDR3 is TGTGCCAGCAGCCCGTTAGCGGGAGCTCTTCTCGAGCAGTACTTC. This sequence encodes CASSPLAGALLEQYF. V and J are TRBV11-2 and TRBJ2-7; 9 nucleotides agree with TRBD2. The CDR3 is 15 residues long. Germline V gene sequence: CDR1 SGHAT, CDR2 FQNNGV. Unmatched junction bases numbered 11, after V lost 5 bases and J lost 6 bases.

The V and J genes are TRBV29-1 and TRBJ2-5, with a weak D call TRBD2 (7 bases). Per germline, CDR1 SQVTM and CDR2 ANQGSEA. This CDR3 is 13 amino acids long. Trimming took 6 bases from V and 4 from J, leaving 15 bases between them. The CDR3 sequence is CSVGEGGVETQYF. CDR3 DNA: TGCAGCGTGGGGGAGGGGGGGGTAGAGACCCAGTACTTC.

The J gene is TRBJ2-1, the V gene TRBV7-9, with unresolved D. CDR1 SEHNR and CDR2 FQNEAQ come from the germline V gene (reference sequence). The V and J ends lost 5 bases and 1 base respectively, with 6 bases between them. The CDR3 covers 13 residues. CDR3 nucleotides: TGTGCCAGCAGCCCCGTTTCCTACAATGAGCAGTTCTTC. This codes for CASSPVSYNEQFF.

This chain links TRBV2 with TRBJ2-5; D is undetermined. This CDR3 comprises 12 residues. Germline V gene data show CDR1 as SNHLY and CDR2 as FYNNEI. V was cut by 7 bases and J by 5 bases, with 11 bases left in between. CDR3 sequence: CASNRVVETQYF. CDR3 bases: TGTGCCAGCAATCGCGTTGTCGAGACCCAGTACTTC. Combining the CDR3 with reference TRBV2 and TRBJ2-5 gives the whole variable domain EPEVTQTPSHQVTQMGQEVILRCVPISNHLYFYWYRQILGQKVEFLVSFYNNEISEKSEIFDDQFSVERPDGSNFTLKIRSTKLEDSAMYFCASNRVVETQYFGPGTRLLVL.

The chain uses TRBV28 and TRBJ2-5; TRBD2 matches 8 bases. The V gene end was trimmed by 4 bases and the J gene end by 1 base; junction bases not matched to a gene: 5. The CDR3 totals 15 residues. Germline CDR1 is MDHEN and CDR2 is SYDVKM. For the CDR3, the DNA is TGTGCCAGCAGTTCGGGAGGGGCGACCCAAGAGACCCAGTACTTC. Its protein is CASSSGGATQETQYF.

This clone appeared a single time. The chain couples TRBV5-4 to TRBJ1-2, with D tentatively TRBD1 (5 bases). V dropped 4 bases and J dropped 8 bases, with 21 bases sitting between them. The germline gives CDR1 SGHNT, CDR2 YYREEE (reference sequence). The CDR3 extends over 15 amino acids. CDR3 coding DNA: TGTGCCAGCAGCGTTCCAGGGTTTGGTGTGCGGGGCTACACCTTC. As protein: CASSVPGFGVRGYTF.

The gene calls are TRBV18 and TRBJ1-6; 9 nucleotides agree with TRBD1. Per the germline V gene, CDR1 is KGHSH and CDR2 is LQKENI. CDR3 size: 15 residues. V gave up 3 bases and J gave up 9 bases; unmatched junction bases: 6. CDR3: CASSPEQGASSPLHF. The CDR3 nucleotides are TGTGCCAGCTCACCGGAACAGGGGGCTAGTTCACCCCTCCACTTT.

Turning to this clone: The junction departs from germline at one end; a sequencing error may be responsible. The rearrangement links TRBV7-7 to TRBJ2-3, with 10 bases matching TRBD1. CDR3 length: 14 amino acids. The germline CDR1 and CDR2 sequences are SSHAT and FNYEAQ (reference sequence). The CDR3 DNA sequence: TGTGCTAGCAGCTTTGGGACAGGGGCAGATACGCAGTATTTT. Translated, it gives CASSFGTGADTQYF. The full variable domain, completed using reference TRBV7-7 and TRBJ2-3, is GAGVSQSPRYKVTKRGQDVTLRCDPISSHATLYWYQQALGQGPEFLTYFNYEAQPDKSGLPSDRFSAERPEGSISTLTIQRTEQRDSAMYRCASSFGTGADTQYFGPGTRLTVL.

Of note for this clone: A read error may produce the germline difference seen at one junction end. The CDR3 bases are TGTGCCAGCGGCTTGGATGGGAGGGGCAATGAAAAACTGTTTTTT. As protein: CASGLDGRGNEKLFF. The rearrangement links TRBV5-4 to TRBJ1-4; tentatively, D is TRBD1 (5 bases). CDR3 length equals 15 residues. Germline lookup yields CDR1 SGHNT and CDR2 YYREEE (reference sequence).

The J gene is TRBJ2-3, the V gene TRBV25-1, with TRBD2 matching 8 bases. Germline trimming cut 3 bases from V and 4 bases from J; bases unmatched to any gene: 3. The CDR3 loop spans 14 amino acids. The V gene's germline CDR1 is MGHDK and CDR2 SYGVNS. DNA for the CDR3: TGTGCCAGCAGTGACCCGCGGGAGGCAGATACGCAGTATTTT. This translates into CASSDPREADTQYF.

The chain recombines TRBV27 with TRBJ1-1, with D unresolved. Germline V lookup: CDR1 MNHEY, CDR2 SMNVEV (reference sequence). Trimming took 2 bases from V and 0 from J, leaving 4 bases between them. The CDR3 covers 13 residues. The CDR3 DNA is TGTGCCAGCAGTTTACTCCTGAACACTGAAGCTTTCTTT. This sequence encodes CASSLLLNTEAFF.

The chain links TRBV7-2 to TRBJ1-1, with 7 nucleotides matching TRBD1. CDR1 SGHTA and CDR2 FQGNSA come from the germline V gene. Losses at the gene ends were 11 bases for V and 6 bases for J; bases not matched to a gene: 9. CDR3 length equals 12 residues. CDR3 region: CALQGGRAEAFF. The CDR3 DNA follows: TGTGCCCTCCAAGGGGGCCGGGCTGAAGCTTTCTTT. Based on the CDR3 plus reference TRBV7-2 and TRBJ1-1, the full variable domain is GAGVSQSPSNKVTEKGKDVELRCDPISGHTALYWYRQSLGQGLEFLIYFQGNSAPDKSGLPSDRFSAERTGGSVSTLTIQRTQQEDSAVYLCALQGGRAEAFFGQGTRLTVV.

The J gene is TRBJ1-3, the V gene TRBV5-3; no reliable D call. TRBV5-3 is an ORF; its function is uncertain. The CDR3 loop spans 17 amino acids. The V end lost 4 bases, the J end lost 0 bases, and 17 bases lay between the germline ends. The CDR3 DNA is TGTGCCAGAAGCCTTCCATCCCCAGAGGGCTCTGGAAACACCATATATTTT. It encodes CARSLPSPEGSGNTIYF.

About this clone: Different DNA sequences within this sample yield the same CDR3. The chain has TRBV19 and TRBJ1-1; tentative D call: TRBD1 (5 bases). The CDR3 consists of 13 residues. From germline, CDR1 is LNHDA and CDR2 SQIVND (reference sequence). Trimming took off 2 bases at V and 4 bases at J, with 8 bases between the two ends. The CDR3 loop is CASSIQGGTEAFF. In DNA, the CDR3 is TGTGCCAGTAGTATACAGGGTGGCACTGAAGCTTTCTTT.

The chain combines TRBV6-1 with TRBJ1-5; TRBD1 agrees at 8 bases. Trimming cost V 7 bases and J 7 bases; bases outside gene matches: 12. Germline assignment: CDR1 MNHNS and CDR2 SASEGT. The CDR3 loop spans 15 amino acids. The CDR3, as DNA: TGTGCCAGCACATTTGGGGGGACAGGTCCCCAGCCCCAGCATTTT. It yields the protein CASTFGGTGPQPQHF.

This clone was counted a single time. The CDR3 DNA sequence: TGTGCCAGCAGACAGGGATCCAATAGCAATCAGCCCCAGCATTTT. Amino acids: CASRQGSNSNQPQHF. The J gene is TRBJ1-5, the V gene TRBV6-6; D perhaps matches TRBD1 (6 bases). V lost 6 bases and J lost 0, with 12 bases in between. CDR1 and CDR2 from the germline V gene are MNHNY and SVGAGI (reference sequence). The CDR3 runs 15 residues.

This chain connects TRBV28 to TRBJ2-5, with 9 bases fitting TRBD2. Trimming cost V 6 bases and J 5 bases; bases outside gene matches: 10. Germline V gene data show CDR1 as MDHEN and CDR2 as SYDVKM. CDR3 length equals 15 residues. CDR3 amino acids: CASSHGGGDGETQYF. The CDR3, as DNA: TGTGCCAGCAGCCACGGCGGGGGGGACGGCGAGACCCAGTACTTC.

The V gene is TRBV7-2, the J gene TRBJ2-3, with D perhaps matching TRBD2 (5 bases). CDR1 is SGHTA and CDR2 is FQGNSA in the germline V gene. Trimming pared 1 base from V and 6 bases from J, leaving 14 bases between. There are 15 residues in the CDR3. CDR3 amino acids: CASSLVLVQTDTQYF. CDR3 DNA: TGTGCCAGCAGCTTAGTACTAGTTCAGACCGATACGCAGTATTTT.

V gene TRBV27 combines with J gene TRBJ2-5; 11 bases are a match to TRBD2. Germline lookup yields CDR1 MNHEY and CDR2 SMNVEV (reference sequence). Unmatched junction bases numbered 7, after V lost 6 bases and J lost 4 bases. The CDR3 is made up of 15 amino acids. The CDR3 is CASSRTSGRGETQYF. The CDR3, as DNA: TGTGCCAGCAGCCGTACTAGCGGGAGAGGAGAGACCCAGTACTTC.

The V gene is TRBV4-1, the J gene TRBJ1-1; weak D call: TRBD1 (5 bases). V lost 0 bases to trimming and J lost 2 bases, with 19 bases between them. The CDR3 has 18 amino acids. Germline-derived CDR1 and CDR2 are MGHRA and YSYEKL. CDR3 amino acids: CASSQDPLGQGTNTEAFF. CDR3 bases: TGCGCCAGCAGCCAAGATCCGCTCGGTCAGGGAACCAACACTGAAGCTTTCTTT.

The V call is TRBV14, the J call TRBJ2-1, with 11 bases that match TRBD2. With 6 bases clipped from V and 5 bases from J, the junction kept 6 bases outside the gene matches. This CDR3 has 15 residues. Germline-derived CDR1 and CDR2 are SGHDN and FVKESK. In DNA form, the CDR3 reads TGTGCCAGCAGAGTTAGCGGGGGGGCCGACAATGAGCAGTTCTTC. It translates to CASRVSGGADNEQFF.

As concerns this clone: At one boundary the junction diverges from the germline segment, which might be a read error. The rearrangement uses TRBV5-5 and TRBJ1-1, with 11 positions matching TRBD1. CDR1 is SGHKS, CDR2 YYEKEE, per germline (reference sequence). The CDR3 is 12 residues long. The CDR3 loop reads CASSWTGGEFNF. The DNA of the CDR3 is TGTGCCAGCAGCTGGACAGGGGGCGAATTTAACTTT.

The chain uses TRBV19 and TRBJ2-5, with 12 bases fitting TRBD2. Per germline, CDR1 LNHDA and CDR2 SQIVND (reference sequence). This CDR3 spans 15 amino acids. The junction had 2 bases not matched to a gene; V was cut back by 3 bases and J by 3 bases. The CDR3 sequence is CASSMGLAGEETQYF. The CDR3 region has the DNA TGTGCCAGTAGTATGGGACTAGCGGGCGAAGAGACCCAGTACTTC.

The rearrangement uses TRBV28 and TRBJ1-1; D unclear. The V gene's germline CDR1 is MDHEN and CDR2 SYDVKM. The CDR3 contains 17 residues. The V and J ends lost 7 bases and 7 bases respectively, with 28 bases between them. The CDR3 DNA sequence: TGTGCCAGCACCCCCCCGCGCATGGGCAGCACCCATCATGAAGCTTTCTTT. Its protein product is CASTPPRMGSTHHEAFF.